The table lists the clone carrying this TCR beta chain with a few counts. The antigen is unknown. TCRdb recomputed calls from the reads with MiXCR, one row per CDR3 protein. The sample holds roughly 730,000 distinct CDR3 sequences, around 30% seen once. The ends were cut back, 3 bases at V and 2 bases at J, with 7 bases in the middle. The CDR3 extends over 13 amino acids. Per germline, CDR1 KGHSH and CDR2 LQKENI. The data stem from a study of T cell repertoires in cytomegalovirus infection. Study in general: HLA-C-restricted CMV epitopes, recently identified, and well-studied HLA-B-restricted ones were used by the study. Public TCR beta signatures marked donors with CMV infection and the matching HLA.

Study-wide results and caveats: CMV-specific HLA-C-restricted TCR beta clonotypes dominated the ex vivo response.

This receptor was taken from a human donor in good health (CMV status not recorded). Some clones in this sample may be carry-over from other donors' samples. The chain employs TRBV18 and TRBJ2-5; possibly TRBD2 for D (6 bases). The sequencing used cultured PBMCs, collected from culture after CMV antigen stimulation. This chain's CDR3 is CASSPEGQETQYF. CDR3 coding DNA: TGTGCCAGCTCACCGGAGGGTCAAGAGACCCAGTACTTC.